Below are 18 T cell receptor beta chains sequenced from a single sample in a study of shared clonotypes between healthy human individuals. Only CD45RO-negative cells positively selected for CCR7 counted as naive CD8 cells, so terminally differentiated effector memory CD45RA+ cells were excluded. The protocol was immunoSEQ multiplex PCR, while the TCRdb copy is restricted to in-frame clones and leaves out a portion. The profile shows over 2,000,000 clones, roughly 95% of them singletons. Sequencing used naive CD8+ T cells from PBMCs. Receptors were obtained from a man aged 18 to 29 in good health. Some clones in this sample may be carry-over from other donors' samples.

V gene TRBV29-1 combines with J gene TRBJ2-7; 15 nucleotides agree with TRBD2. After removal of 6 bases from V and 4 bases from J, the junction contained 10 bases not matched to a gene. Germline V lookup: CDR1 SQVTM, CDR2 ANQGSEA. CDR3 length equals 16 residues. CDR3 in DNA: TGCAGCGTGGAGAAACCGGGACTAGCGGGAGGATACGAGCAGTACTTC. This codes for CSVEKPGLAGGYEQYF.

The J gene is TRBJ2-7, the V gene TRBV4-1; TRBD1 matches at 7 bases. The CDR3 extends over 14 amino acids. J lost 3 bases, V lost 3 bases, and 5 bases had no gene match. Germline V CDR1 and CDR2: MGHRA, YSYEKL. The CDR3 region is CASSHVGQDYEQYF. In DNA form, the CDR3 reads TGCGCCAGCAGCCACGTCGGACAGGACTACGAGCAGTACTTC.

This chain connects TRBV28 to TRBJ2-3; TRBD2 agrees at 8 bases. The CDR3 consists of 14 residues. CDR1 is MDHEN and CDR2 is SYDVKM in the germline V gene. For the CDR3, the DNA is TGTGCTACTACCGGGACTAGTAATGCAGATACGCAGTATTTT. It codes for CATTGTSNADTQYF.

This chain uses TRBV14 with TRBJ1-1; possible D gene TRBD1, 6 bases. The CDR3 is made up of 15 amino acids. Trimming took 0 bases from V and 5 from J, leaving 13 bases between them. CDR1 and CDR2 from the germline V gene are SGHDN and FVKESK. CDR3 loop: CASSQEGTGWTEAFF. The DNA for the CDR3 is TGTGCCAGCAGCCAAGAAGGAACAGGGTGGACTGAAGCTTTCTTT.

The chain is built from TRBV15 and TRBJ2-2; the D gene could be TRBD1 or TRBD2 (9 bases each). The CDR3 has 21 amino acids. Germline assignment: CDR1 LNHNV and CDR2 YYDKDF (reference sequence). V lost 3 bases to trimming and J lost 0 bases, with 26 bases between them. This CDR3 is CATSSHRGRLAGPPNTGELFF. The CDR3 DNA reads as TGTGCCACCAGCAGCCACAGGGGGCGGCTAGCGGGGCCTCCGAACACCGGGGAGCTGTTTTTT.

The CDR3 reads CASSIDLAQPQHF. CDR3 sequence (DNA): TGTGCCAGTAGTATAGATCTCGCCCAGCCCCAGCATTTT. The rearrangement uses TRBV19 and TRBJ1-5; no clear D. Trimming shortened V by 0 bases and J by 7 bases, and 7 bases separated the two germline ends. CDR1 is LNHDA, CDR2 SQIVND, per germline (reference sequence). CDR3 length: 13 residues.

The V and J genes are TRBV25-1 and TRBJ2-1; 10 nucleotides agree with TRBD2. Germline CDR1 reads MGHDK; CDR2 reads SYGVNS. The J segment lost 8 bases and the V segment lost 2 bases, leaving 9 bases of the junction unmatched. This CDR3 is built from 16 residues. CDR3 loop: CASSEGLAGAYDEQFF. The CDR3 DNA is TGTGCCAGCAGTGAAGGTCTAGCGGGAGCTTACGATGAGCAGTTCTTC.

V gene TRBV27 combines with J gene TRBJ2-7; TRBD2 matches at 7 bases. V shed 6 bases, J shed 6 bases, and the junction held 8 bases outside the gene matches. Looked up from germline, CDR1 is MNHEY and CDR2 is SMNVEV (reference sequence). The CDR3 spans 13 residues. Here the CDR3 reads CASSSGLPPEQYF. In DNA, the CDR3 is TGTGCCAGCAGCTCGGGACTACCTCCCGAGCAGTACTTC.

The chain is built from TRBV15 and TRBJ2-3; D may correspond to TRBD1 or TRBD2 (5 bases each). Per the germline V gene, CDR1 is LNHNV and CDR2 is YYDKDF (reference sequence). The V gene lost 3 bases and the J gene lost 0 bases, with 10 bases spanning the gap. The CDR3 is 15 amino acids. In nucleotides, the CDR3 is TGTGCCACCAGCAGGGGACCCACAAGCACAGATACGCAGTATTTT. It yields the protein CATSRGPTSTDTQYF.

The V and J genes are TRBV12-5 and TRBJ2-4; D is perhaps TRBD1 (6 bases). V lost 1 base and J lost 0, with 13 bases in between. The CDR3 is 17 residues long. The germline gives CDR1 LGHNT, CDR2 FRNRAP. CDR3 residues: CASGLDGQPLAKNIQYF. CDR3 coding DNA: TGTGCTAGTGGTTTGGACGGACAGCCACTAGCCAAAAACATTCAGTACTTC. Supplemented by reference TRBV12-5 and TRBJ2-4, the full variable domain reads DARVTQTPRHKVTEMGQEVTMRCQPILGHNTVFWYRQTMMQGLELLAYFRNRAPLDDSGMPKDRFSAEMPDATLATLKIQPSEPRDSAVYFCASGLDGQPLAKNIQYFGAGTRLSVL.

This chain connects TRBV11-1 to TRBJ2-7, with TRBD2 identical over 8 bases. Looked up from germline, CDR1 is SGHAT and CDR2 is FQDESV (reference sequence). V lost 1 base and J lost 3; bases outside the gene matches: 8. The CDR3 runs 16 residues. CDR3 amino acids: CASSLGSSGLLYEQYF. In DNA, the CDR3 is TGTGCCAGCAGCTTAGGGTCTAGCGGGCTACTCTACGAGCAGTACTTC.

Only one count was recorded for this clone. The CDR3 loop reads CASSLYTGWNYGYTF. CDR3 sequence (DNA): TGTGCCAGCAGTTTATACACAGGGTGGAACTATGGCTACACCTTC. The gene calls are TRBV27 and TRBJ1-2; D might be TRBD1 (6 bases). CDR1 is MNHEY and CDR2 is SMNVEV in the germline V gene (reference sequence). V dropped 1 base and J dropped 2 bases, with 11 bases sitting between them. This CDR3 has 15 residues.

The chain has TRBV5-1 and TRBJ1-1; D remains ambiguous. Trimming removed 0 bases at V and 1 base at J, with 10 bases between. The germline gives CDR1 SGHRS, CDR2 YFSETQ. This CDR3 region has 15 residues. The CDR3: CASSLEVAANTEAFF. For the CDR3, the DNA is TGCGCCAGCAGCTTGGAGGTGGCAGCGAACACTGAAGCTTTCTTT.

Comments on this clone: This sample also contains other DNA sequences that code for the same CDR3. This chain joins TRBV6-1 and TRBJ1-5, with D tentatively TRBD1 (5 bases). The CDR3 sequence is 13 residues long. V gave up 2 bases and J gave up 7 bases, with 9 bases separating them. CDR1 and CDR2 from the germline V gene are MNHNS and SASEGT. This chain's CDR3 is CASSEWGGQPQHF. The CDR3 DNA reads TGTGCCAGCAGTGAATGGGGGGGGCAGCCCCAGCATTTT.

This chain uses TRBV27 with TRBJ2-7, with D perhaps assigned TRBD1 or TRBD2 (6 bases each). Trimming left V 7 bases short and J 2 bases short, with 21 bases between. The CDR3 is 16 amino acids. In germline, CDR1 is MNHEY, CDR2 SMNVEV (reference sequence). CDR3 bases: TGTGCCAGCACGGGGGCAGGCTGGGCGCTACCCTACGAGCAGTACTTC. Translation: CASTGAGWALPYEQYF.

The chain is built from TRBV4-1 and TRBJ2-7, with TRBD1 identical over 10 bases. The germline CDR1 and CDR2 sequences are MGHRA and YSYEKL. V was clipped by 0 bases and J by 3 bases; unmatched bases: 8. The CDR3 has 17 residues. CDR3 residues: CASSQDPTGGPRYEQYF. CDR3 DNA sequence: TGCGCCAGCAGCCAAGATCCGACAGGGGGCCCGCGCTACGAGCAGTACTTC.

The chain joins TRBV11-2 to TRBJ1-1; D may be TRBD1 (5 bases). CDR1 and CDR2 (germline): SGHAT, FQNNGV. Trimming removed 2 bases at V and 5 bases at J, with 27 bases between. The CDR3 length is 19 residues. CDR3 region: CASSLWGVDYTTPGTEAFF. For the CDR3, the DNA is TGTGCCAGCAGCTTATGGGGCGTCGACTACACCACACCGGGTACTGAAGCTTTCTTT.

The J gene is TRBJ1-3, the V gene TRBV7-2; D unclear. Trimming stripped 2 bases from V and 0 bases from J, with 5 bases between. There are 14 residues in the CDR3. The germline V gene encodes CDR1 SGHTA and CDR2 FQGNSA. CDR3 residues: CASSLWGSGNTIYF. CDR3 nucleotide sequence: TGTGCCAGCAGCTTATGGGGCTCTGGAAACACCATATATTTT.